A selection of T cell receptor beta chains follows, all from one sample in a study of graft-versus-host responses after intestinal transplantation. TCRdb's table, derived via immunoSEQ multiplex PCR, lists solely in-frame clones and lacks some. Here the sample spans around 71,000 clones, about 94% being singletons. Which antigens these TCRs recognize remains unknown. The sequenced sample was unstimulated CD8+ T cells sorted from spleen or lymph node cells, obtained before intestinal transplant. These TCRs come from a human donor who received an intestinal transplant. CDR3s include the opening cysteine and the closing phenylalanine or tryptophan. A D gene is named only where the DNA matches it firmly. Rows may omit the clone size; those that give it use once, few, many or a size class.

D,J,V,size,DNA,CDR3
NA,TRBJ1-2,TRBV28,NA,TGTGCCAGCAGTTTACAGGGATCGAATGGCTATGGCTACACCTTC,CASSLQGSNGYGYTF
NA,TRBJ2-1,TRBV15,NA,TGTGCCACCAGCCGACGACACAGCGGATCCTACAATGAGCAGTTCTTC,CATSRRHSGSYNEQFF
TRBD1,TRBJ2-3,TRBV5-1,NA,TGCGCCAGCAGCTTGGGACAGGGGGCGGCGGATACGCAGTATTTT,CASSLGQGAADTQYF
NA,TRBJ1-2,TRBV27,once,TGTGCCAGCAGTTTCGGCAGAAGGTATGGCTACACCTTC,CASSFGRRYGYTF
TRBD2,TRBJ2-1,TRBV15,NA,TGTGCCACCAGCAGAGAGACTAGCGGGAGTCGGGACAATGAGCAGGTCTTC,CATSRETSGSRDNEQVF
NA,TRBJ1-1,TRBV4-2,NA,TGTGCCAGCAGCCTCCGACTCGGCACTGAAGCTTTCTTT,CASSLRLGTEAFF
NA,TRBJ2-5,TRBV6-5,once,TGTGCCAGCAGTTCCGGGAGCCTCTTCCAAGAGACCCAGTACTTC,CASSSGSLFQETQYF
TRBD2,TRBJ2-1,TRBV9,NA,TGTGCCAGCAGCACCCAAGCGGGAGGATCCTACAATGAGCAGTTCTTC,CASSTQAGGSYNEQFF
NA,TRBJ2-1,TRBV30,NA,TGTGCCTGGGCCTTGGGGGAGTCCTACAATGAGCAGTTCTTC,CAWALGESYNEQFF
NA,TRBJ2-4,TRBV14,NA,TGTGCCAGCAGCCAAGATATGGAGGGGGAGGGGACGGACATTCAGTACTTC,CASSQDMEGEGTDIQYF
NA,TRBJ2-7,TRBV4-1,NA,TGCGCCAGCAGCCAAGAAGAAATGAGCGGCGAGCAGTACTTC,CASSQEEMSGEQYF
TRBD2,TRBJ2-3,TRBV5-1,NA,TGCGCCAGCAGCTTGTGGGGGACTAGCAGGAGCACAGATACGCAGTATTTT,CASSLWGTSRSTDTQYF
NA,TRBJ2-7,TRBV7-9,NA,TGTGCCAGCAGCTTTCCCTCAGCCTACGAGCAGTACTTC,CASSFPSAYEQYF
NA,TRBJ1-1,TRBV29-1,NA,TGCAGCGGACAGAAAGAGAACACTGAAGCTTTCTTT,CSGQKENTEAFF